This T cell receptor beta chain was profiled in a study of blood T cells in healthy people across ages. The second PCR ran about 6 to 11 cycles with a sample-barcoded 5' primer and J-beta primers. TCRdb used MiXCR to reprocess the 5' RACE reads, holding one entry per CDR3 protein. The repertoire includes over 1,200,000 distinct CDR3 sequences, approximately 63% of them detected once, and 5% to 7% sits in the top ten. In its sample, this clonotype was seen a few times. The sample was blood. This TCR was sampled from a man younger than 30 in good health.

CDR3 nucleotide sequence: TGTGCCAGCAGCCCCGACCGACTAGCGGGAGTAGGGGAGCAGTACTTC. Its translation is CASSPDRLAGVGEQYF. V is TRBV7-2 and J is TRBJ2-7; the match to TRBD2 covers 12 bases. J gave up 7 bases and V 5 bases, and 12 bases lay outside the gene matches. The CDR3 has 16 amino acids. Germline assignment: CDR1 SGHTA and CDR2 FQGNSA.